The 21 T cell receptor beta chains below were found in one sample sequenced in a study of human T cells and chemical hapten exposure (dated by TCRdb to the early 2020s). The method behind the library was RACE. Instrument used: NextSeq 500. TCRdb reprocessed the public reads (quality trimming at Q25 with fastp, clone calling with MiXCR) and kept in-frame beta chains. Here each entry gathers all rows of one CDR3 protein and keeps the most common genes and DNA. This sample gives some 84,000 distinct CDR3 sequences in total; around 8.8% of them show up just once. Just over 2.5% of the sample lies in the top ten. The label giving this sample's time point can be read as: pre-sensitization, week 0. The treatment or condition label here, explained by the study, means: therapeutic diphenylcyclopropenone sensitization with weekly scalp DPC. The sample consisted of whole blood, taken in connection with sensitization to the hapten diphenylcyclopropenone (DPC). These TCRs come from a man in his forties with alopecia areata. Some clones in this sample may be carry-over from other donors' samples.

V gene TRBV25-1 combines with J gene TRBJ2-5; no clear D gene. The germline gives CDR1 MGHDK, CDR2 SYGVNS. V lost 3 bases, J lost 5 bases, and 10 bases lay in between. This CDR3 is 13 amino acids long. DNA of the CDR3: TGTGCCAGCAGTGACCCCCCCCCGGAGACCCAGTACTTC. Translation gives CASSDPPPETQYF. The whole variable domain, filled in from reference TRBV25-1 and TRBJ2-5, reads EADIYQTPRYLVIGTGKKITLECSQTMGHDKMYWYQQDPGMELHLIHYSYGVNSTEKGDLSSESTVSRIRTEHFPLTLESARPSHTSQYLCASSDPPPETQYFGPGTRLLVL.

This clonotype was counted at least ten times. The chain uses TRBV7-3 and TRBJ2-5, with 7 bases lining up with TRBD2. From germline, CDR1 is SGHTA and CDR2 FQGTGA. V lost 5 bases to trimming and J lost 5 bases; unmatched junction nucleotides: 8. The CDR3 loop spans 14 amino acids. The CDR3 DNA is TGTGCCAGCAGCGGGGGGGGAGGCGGGGAGACCCAGTACTTC. This translates into CASSGGGGGETQYF.

In this sample, this clonotype turned up a few times. The rearrangement joins TRBV5-1 to TRBJ2-3; 7 positions match TRBD2. The germline CDR1 and CDR2 sequences are SGHRS and YFSETQ. The CDR3 spans 14 residues. J lost 5 bases, V lost 5 bases, and 8 bases had no gene match. The chain's CDR3 is CASRIAGAKDTQYF. The CDR3 DNA is TGCGCCAGCAGAATTGCGGGAGCGAAAGATACGCAGTATTTT.

The chain employs TRBV7-2 and TRBJ2-5; 9 positions match TRBD1. This CDR3 is built from 14 residues. Germline V lookup: CDR1 SGHTA, CDR2 FQGNSA. The V gene end was trimmed by 3 bases and the J gene end by 2 bases; junction bases not matched to a gene: 1. The CDR3 sequence is CASSLTGGQETQYF. CDR3 DNA sequence: TGTGCCAGCAGCTTGACAGGGGGTCAAGAGACCCAGTACTTC.

Only a few counts were recorded for this clonotype. The chain couples TRBV7-2 to TRBJ2-5; possibly TRBD1 or TRBD2 for D (5 bases each). This CDR3 has 15 residues. V gave up 2 bases and J gave up 2 bases, with 12 bases separating them. Germline CDR1 and CDR2: SGHTA and FQGNSA. This CDR3 is CASSLTGRMQETQYF. CDR3 DNA sequence: TGTGCCAGCAGCTTAACGGGACGGATGCAAGAGACCCAGTACTTC.

This clonotype has a count of ten or more. The chain has TRBV11-2 and TRBJ2-3, with 12 bases aligning to TRBD2. CDR3 length equals 19 residues. CDR1 SGHAT and CDR2 FQNNGV come from the germline V gene. V lost 5 bases and J lost 0; bases outside the gene matches: 12. The CDR3 coding sequence is TGTGCCAGCAGCCCCGGGACTAGCGGGTCTATGCCTAGCACAGATACGCAGTATTTT. It yields the protein CASSPGTSGSMPSTDTQYF.

This clonotype has only a few counts. J is TRBJ1-2 and V is TRBV7-2; D remains ambiguous. The V end was cut by 6 bases, the J end by 7 bases, with 18 bases between. Germline assignment: CDR1 SGHTA and CDR2 FQGNSA. The CDR3 length is 14 residues. CDR3 sequence (DNA): TGTGCCAGCAGTCCTCCCTTGGACGGTTCTGGCTACACCTTC. Translated: CASSPPLDGSGYTF.

In its sample, this clonotype was seen many times. CDR3 in DNA: TGTGCCAGCAGCTCCAGGGACAGGTTCAGATCTTTTGACTATGGCTACACCTTC. Protein: CASSSRDRFRSFDYGYTF. This chain links TRBV13 with TRBJ1-2; 8 positions agree with TRBD1. Trimming removed 4 bases from V and 3 bases from J; junction bases left unmatched: 16. CDR1 and CDR2 from the germline V gene are PRHDT and FYEKMQ (reference sequence). The CDR3 consists of 18 residues.

This clonotype was counted between two and nine times. The rearrangement uses TRBV29-1 and TRBJ2-5; D call uncertain. Germline CDR1 is SQVTM and CDR2 is ANQGSEA. The V end was cut by 6 bases, the J end by 1 base, with 9 bases between. The CDR3 has 12 residues. The CDR3 reads CSVAYGQETQYF. DNA of the CDR3: TGCAGCGTGGCGTATGGCCAAGAGACCCAGTACTTC.

This clonotype was seen only a few times. The V and J genes are TRBV21-1 and TRBJ2-7; no check of the table's D call, TRBD1, against the DNA was made. TRBV21-1 is a recognized pseudogene. This CDR3 has 16 residues. The CDR3 spells CASSKADSWCSYEQYV. DNA for the CDR3: TGTGCCAGCAGCAAAGCGGACAGCTGGTGCTCCTACGAGCAGTACGTC.

This clonotype has only a few counts. This sequence joins TRBV29-1 and TRBJ2-3; D may be TRBD1 or TRBD2 (6 bases each). V lost 2 bases and J 0 bases, leaving 18 bases between the germline ends. Germline V gene sequence: CDR1 SQVTM, CDR2 ANQGSEA. This CDR3 is built from 17 residues. The CDR3 is CSVERGGLSSSTDTQYF. The CDR3 nucleotides are TGCAGCGTTGAACGAGGGGGACTTAGCTCAAGCACAGATACGCAGTATTTT.

This clonotype was seen a handful of times. The CDR3 region is CASSLRGSTDTQYF. The CDR3 DNA follows: TGTGCCAGCAGCTTGCGGGGGAGCACAGATACGCAGTATTTT. V is TRBV5-6 and J is TRBJ2-3; weak D call: TRBD2 (6 bases). The germline V gene encodes CDR1 SGHDT and CDR2 YYEEEE. Trimming cost V 1 base and J 0 bases, with 6 bases left between them. This CDR3 comprises 14 residues.

This clonotype was counted at least ten times. J is TRBJ2-5 and V is TRBV29-1, with unresolved D. CDR3 length equals 13 residues. Trimming stripped 6 bases from V and 5 bases from J, with 16 bases between. Germline V gives CDR1 SQVTM, CDR2 ANQGSEA. Here the CDR3 DNA reads TGCAGCGTCAGGACGCTATACGTGGAGACCCAGTACTTC. It specifies CSVRTLYVETQYF.

The J gene is TRBJ2-7, the V gene TRBV7-3; D unclear. V was clipped by 5 bases and J by 0 bases, with 11 bases between them. The CDR3 loop spans 14 amino acids. Germline V gene sequence: CDR1 SGHTA, CDR2 FQGTGA. The DNA of the CDR3 is TGTGCCAGCAGCCCCCTGGGCGGCTCCTACGAGCAGTACTTC. Its protein is CASSPLGGSYEQYF.

The table lists this clonotype with many counts. The chain employs TRBV28 and TRBJ2-7, with 8 bases that match TRBD1. V shed 6 bases, J shed 2 bases, and the junction held 9 bases outside the gene matches. Per the germline V gene, CDR1 is MDHEN and CDR2 is SYDVKM. The CDR3 spans 15 residues. CDR3 nucleotides: TGTGCCAGCAGAAGCGACAGGGGCCGGCCCTACGAGCAGTACTTC. Amino acids: CASRSDRGRPYEQYF.

This clonotype was recorded many times. This chain connects TRBV29-1 to TRBJ1-3; 8 bases match TRBD1. Per germline, CDR1 SQVTM and CDR2 ANQGSEA. The CDR3 is 14 residues long. Trimming cost V 1 base and J 4 bases; bases outside gene matches: 3. The DNA for the CDR3 is TGCAGCGTTGAAGTCCAGGGGGCAGGAAACACCATATATTTT. This encodes CSVEVQGAGNTIYF.

There are a few counts of this clonotype. J is TRBJ2-1 and V is TRBV27; TRBD2 might be the D (6 bases). The CDR3 is 14 residues long. Germline V gene lookup returns CDR1 MNHEY and CDR2 SMNVEV (reference sequence). Trimming stripped 4 bases from V and 8 bases from J, with 15 bases between. The CDR3 is CASSSLTRGHEQFF. CDR3 DNA: TGTGCCAGCAGTTCCTTGACTAGGGGCCATGAGCAGTTCTTC.

The chain couples TRBV9 to TRBJ2-3; unclear D gene. The germline V and J ends were trimmed by 0 bases and 3 bases, with 5 bases remaining between them. Germline assignment: CDR1 SGDLS and CDR2 YYNGEE. There are 13 residues in the CDR3. CDR3 loop: CASSVVLTDTQYF. The DNA of the CDR3 is TGTGCCAGCAGCGTAGTACTGACAGATACGCAGTATTTT.

This clonotype was detected only a few times. This rearrangement joins TRBV6-5 to TRBJ1-1; tentatively, D is TRBD1 (6 bases). This CDR3 region has 16 residues. CDR1 and CDR2 (germline): MNHEY, SVGAGI. Trimming cost V 5 bases and J 2 bases, with 18 bases left between them. The CDR3 nucleotides read TGTGCCAGCAGTAGGGTAACCGGGACACTCAACACTGAAGCTTTCTTT. This gives the protein CASSRVTGTLNTEAFF.

This sequence joins TRBV6-6 and TRBJ2-6; D not resolved. V was clipped by 6 bases and J by 0 bases, with 9 bases between them. Germline V lookup: CDR1 MNHNY, CDR2 SVGAGI (reference sequence). The CDR3 sequence is 15 residues long. The CDR3 nucleotides read TGTGCCAGCAGACTTGAAGGCTCTGGGGCCAACGTCCTGACTTTC. The encoded protein is CASRLEGSGANVLTF.

This clonotype has at least ten counts. The J gene is TRBJ1-3, the V gene TRBV5-1; no clear D gene. CDR3 length equals 15 residues. Germline CDR1 SGHRS, CDR2 YFSETQ. Between the trimmed V and J ends, which lost 2 bases and 0 bases, there was a span of 9 bases. CDR3 coding DNA: TGCGCCAGCAGCTTCAACGGGGACTCTGGAAACACCATATATTTT. This codes for CASSFNGDSGNTIYF.